The 7 T cell receptor beta chains below come from one sample, sequenced in a study of cytomegalovirus exposure and HLA in healthy donors. PCR involved 60 Vbeta and 13 Jbeta primers. Libraries were prepared by immunoSEQ multiplex PCR; TCRdb keeps only in-frame clonotypes and omits some of them. The sample has 100,000 to 150,000 clones; around three quarters are singletons. The sample taken for sequencing was PBMCs. These receptors came from a woman aged 40 to 50 in good health and CMV-seronegative.

The CDR3 DNA sequence: TGTGCCAGCACTAAATCGGGCCAAGAGACCCAGTACTTC. Translation gives CASTKSGQETQYF. The chain employs TRBV25-1 and TRBJ2-5; the D is unclear. Per germline, CDR1 MGHDK and CDR2 SYGVNS. This CDR3 has 13 residues. Trimming pared 7 bases from V and 1 base from J, leaving 10 bases between.

This clone was found once. V is TRBV19 and J is TRBJ1-2; D is possibly TRBD1 (5 bases). The CDR3 has 15 residues. The germline CDR1 and CDR2 sequences are LNHDA and SQIVND (reference sequence). The V end lost 11 bases, the J end lost 3 bases, and 22 bases lay between the germline ends. CDR3 DNA sequence: TGTGCCTCCTGGGGCGGGGGGGAAAGGGACTATGGCTACACCTTC. This translates into CASWGGGERDYGYTF. The full variable domain, with the rest looked up from reference TRBV19 and TRBJ1-2, is DGGITQSPKYLFRKEGQNVTLSCEQNLNHDAMYWYRQDPGQGLRLIYYSQIVNDFQKGDIAEGYSVSREKKESFPLTVTSAQKNPTAFYLCASWGGGERDYGYTFGSGTRLTVV.

As regards this clone: One end of the junction varies from germline; a read error may be responsible. This chain links TRBV5-4 with TRBJ2-6, with TRBD1 as a possible D gene (5 bases). Germline loops: CDR1 SGHNT, CDR2 YYREEE (reference sequence). CDR3 length: 19 residues. The CDR3 region is CASSLGIGHSSTGANGLTF. The DNA of the CDR3 is TGTGCCAGCAGCTTGGGTATAGGACATTCTTCTACTGGGGCCAACGGCCTGACTTTC. Full variable domain (missing parts from reference TRBV5-4 and TRBJ2-6): ETGVTQSPTHLIKTRGQQVTLRCSSQSGHNTVSWYQQALGQGPQFIFQYYREEENGRGNFPPRFSGLQFPNYSSELNVNALELDDSALYLCASSLGIGHSSTGANGLTFGAGSRLTVL.

This sequence joins TRBV15 and TRBJ2-3, with D perhaps matching TRBD2 (5 bases). CDR1 and CDR2 from the germline V gene are LNHNV and YYDKDF (reference sequence). V lost 1 base, J lost 6 bases, and 11 bases lay in between. This CDR3 spans 14 amino acids. The CDR3 region is CATSRATGMDTQYF. CDR3 DNA sequence: TGTGCCACCAGCAGAGCTACGGGGATGGATACGCAGTATTTT.

V usage is TRBV19 and J usage is TRBJ2-4; TRBD1 matches at 7 bases. Looked up from germline, CDR1 is LNHDA and CDR2 is SQIVND (reference sequence). The CDR3 loop spans 15 amino acids. V dropped 7 bases and J dropped 8; count of bases not matched to a gene: 14. The CDR3 is CASTPSAGGMYIQYF. The CDR3 DNA reads TGTGCCAGTACCCCCTCCGCAGGGGGTATGTACATTCAGTACTTC. The variable domain in full, completed from reference TRBV19 and TRBJ2-4, reads DGGITQSPKYLFRKEGQNVTLSCEQNLNHDAMYWYRQDPGQGLRLIYYSQIVNDFQKGDIAEGYSVSREKKESFPLTVTSAQKNPTAFYLCASTPSAGGMYIQYFGAGTRLSVL.

The table lists this clone with a count of one. The chain carries TRBV11-2 and TRBJ1-3; weak D call: TRBD1 (5 bases). The CDR3 runs 16 residues. Per germline, CDR1 SGHAT and CDR2 FQNNGV. Deletions cut 5 bases from V and 3 bases from J, with 17 bases between. CDR3 DNA sequence: TGTGCCAGCAGCGTCGCAGGGCCCCGGTATGGAAACACCATATATTTT. Translating it yields CASSVAGPRYGNTIYF.

Regarding this clone: One end of the junction is discordant with germline, which a read error may explain. The same CDR3 also results from other DNA sequences found in this sample. The rearrangement uses TRBV14 and TRBJ2-7; tentatively, D is TRBD1 (7 bases). Germline V gene data show CDR1 as SGHDN and CDR2 as FVKESK. CDR3 length equals 12 residues. CDR3 residues: CASSQGGGRTRF. The CDR3 bases are TGCGCCAGCAGCCAAGGAGGGGGCAGGACACGCTTC.